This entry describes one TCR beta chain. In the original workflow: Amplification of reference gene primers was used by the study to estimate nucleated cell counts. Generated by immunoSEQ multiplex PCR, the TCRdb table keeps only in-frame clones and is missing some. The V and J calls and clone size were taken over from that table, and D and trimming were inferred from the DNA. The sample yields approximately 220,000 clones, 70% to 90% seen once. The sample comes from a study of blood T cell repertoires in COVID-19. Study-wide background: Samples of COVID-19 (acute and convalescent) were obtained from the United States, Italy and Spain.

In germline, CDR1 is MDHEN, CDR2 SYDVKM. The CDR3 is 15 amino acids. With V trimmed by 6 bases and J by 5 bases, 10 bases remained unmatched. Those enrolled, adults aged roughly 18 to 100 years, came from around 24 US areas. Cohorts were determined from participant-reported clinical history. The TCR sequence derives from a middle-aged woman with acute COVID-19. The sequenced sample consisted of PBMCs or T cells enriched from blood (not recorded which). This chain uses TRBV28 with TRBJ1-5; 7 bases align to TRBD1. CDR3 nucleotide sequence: TGTGCCAGCAGCCGCACAGGGGTTCGTGATCAGCCCCAGCATTTT. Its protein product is CASSRTGVRDQPQHF.